These 9 T cell receptor beta chains originate from one sample sequenced in a study of CD8+ T cells in alopecia areata. Sequencing templates came from extracted RNA that was reverse transcribed into cDNA. This table comes from immunoSEQ multiplex PCR, and its TCRdb copy is limited to in-frame clones, with some not included. This sample has fewer than 250,000 clones, with 35% to 40% found just once. The treatment denotes: oral pan-JAK inhibitor, 5-10 mg twice daily. The specimen comprised CD4+ T cells sorted from blood, sampled at approximately week 30, from a patient treated with tofacitinib. These receptor sequences come from a human donor with alopecia areata.

This chain joins TRBV5-1 and TRBJ2-1, with no clear D. Trimming pared 0 bases from V and 7 bases from J, leaving 11 bases between. This CDR3 has 14 residues. Germline CDR1 reads SGHRS; CDR2 reads YFSETQ. The CDR3 DNA reads as TGCGCCAGCAGCTTGGACGGCGTATTAAATGAGCAGTTCTTC. This encodes CASSLDGVLNEQFF.

The chain links TRBV4-2 to TRBJ2-1, with no clear D. V lost 1 base and J 2 bases, leaving 9 bases between the germline ends. The CDR3 runs 15 residues. CDR1 and CDR2 from the germline V gene are LGHNA and YNFKEQ. CDR3 sequence reads: CASSQGVSTYNEQFF. The CDR3 DNA is TGTGCCAGCAGCCAAGGGGTCTCTACCTACAATGAGCAGTTCTTC.

The CDR3 sequence: CASSATGQGATEAFF. The CDR3 DNA reads as TGTGCCAGCAGCGCGACGGGACAGGGTGCCACTGAAGCTTTCTTT. The rearrangement uses TRBV9 and TRBJ1-1; 9 bases align to TRBD1. The CDR3 totals 15 residues. Germline V gene lookup returns CDR1 SGDLS and CDR2 YYNGEE. Losses at the gene ends were 3 bases for V and 4 bases for J; bases not matched to a gene: 7.

This clone was seen at least ten times. The rearrangement links TRBV19 to TRBJ1-1; a weak D match, TRBD1 (6 bases). Looked up from germline, CDR1 is LNHDA and CDR2 is SQIVND (reference sequence). V gave up 11 bases and J gave up 1 base, with 17 bases separating them. The CDR3 loop spans 14 amino acids. The CDR3 region is CASKGTGTNTEAFF. The CDR3 DNA reads as TGTGCCTCAAAGGGAACAGGGACGAACACTGAAGCTTTCTTT.

This chain links TRBV11-2 with TRBJ2-5; tentatively, D is TRBD2 (7 bases). CDR3 size: 15 residues. Deletions cut 4 bases from V and 5 bases from J, with 17 bases between. Germline V gives CDR1 SGHAT, CDR2 FQNNGV. Here the CDR3 DNA reads TGTGCCAGCAGCTCCCTGGGGGGGGCTGGGGAGACCCAGTACTTC. Its translation is CASSSLGGAGETQYF. The full variable domain, with the rest looked up from reference TRBV11-2 and TRBJ2-5, is EAGVAQSPRYKIIEKRQSVAFWCNPISGHATLYWYQQILGQGPKLLIQFQNNGVVDDSQLPKDRFSAERLKGVDSTLKIQPAKLEDSAVYLCASSSLGGAGETQYFGPGTRLLVL.

The rearrangement uses TRBV29-1 and TRBJ1-3; 7 nucleotides line up with TRBD1. The CDR3 spans 16 residues. V trimming: 5 bases; J trimming: 2 bases; junction bases outside the gene matches: 12. Germline CDR1 SQVTM, CDR2 ANQGSEA. The CDR3 bases are TGCAGCGTTCGGGCCGCGGACAGGCTAACTGGAAACACCATATATTTT. It is translated as CSVRAADRLTGNTIYF. Full variable domain (missing parts from reference TRBV29-1 and TRBJ1-3): SAVISQKPSRDICQRGTSLTIQCQVDSQVTMMFWYRQQPGQSLTLIATANQGSEATYESGFVIDKFPISRPNLTFSTLTVSNMSPEDSSIYLCSVRAADRLTGNTIYFGEGSWLTVV.

Only a few counts were recorded for this clone. This chain links TRBV7-2 with TRBJ2-7; D is possibly TRBD2 (6 bases). V shed 5 bases and J shed 0 bases, with 17 bases lying between them. The germline V gene has CDR1 SGHTA and CDR2 FQGNSA. The CDR3 spans 16 residues. The CDR3 sequence: CASSPRGGTGSYEQYF. The CDR3 coding sequence is TGTGCCAGCAGCCCCCGCGGAGGGACTGGCTCCTACGAGCAGTACTTC.

Only a few counts were recorded for this clone. The chain links TRBV30 to TRBJ2-3; unclear D gene. Between the trimmed V and J ends, which lost 2 bases and 7 bases, there was a span of 10 bases. This CDR3 region has 12 residues. CDR1 GTSNPN and CDR2 SVGIG come from the germline V gene (reference sequence). The CDR3 DNA reads as TGTGCCTGGAGTCCATTCACGAATACGCAGTATTTT. This sequence encodes CAWSPFTNTQYF.

This clone was observed once. The CDR3: CASSFSDRNTEAFF. DNA for the CDR3: TGTGCCAGCAGCTTCTCGGACAGGAACACTGAAGCTTTCTTT. The chain combines TRBV5-6 with TRBJ1-1; a possible D gene is TRBD1 (6 bases). The CDR3 loop spans 14 amino acids. In germline, CDR1 is SGHDT, CDR2 YYEEEE. Trimming cost V 2 bases and J 1 base, with 9 bases left between them.